This TCR beta chain was obtained from a study of human T cells and chemical hapten exposure. Study-level findings and limits: Correlating positively with patch test score were the PT1 expanded TCR counts. Relative to control repertoires, expanded TCRs gave rise to significantly more large CDR3 similarity clusters.

This CDR3 contains 12 residues. Per the germline V gene, CDR1 is DFQATT and CDR2 is SNEGSKA (reference sequence). V dropped 3 bases and J dropped 5; count of bases not matched to a gene: 3. Time point described: pre-sensitization, week 0. Treatment noted: therapeutic diphenylcyclopropenone sensitization with weekly scalp DPC. TCRdb re-analysed the RACE reads in MiXCR, keeping a single row per CDR3 protein. The repertoire holds around 120,000 distinct CDR3 sequences, approximately 13% seen once, with around 2.7% in the top ten. This clonotype was counted many times. The antigen is not known. The chain is built from TRBV20-1 and TRBJ2-7; 8 bases match TRBD1. The sequence was obtained from a woman aged 18-29 years with alopecia areata. Some clones in this sample may be carry-over from other donors' samples. Specimen: whole blood, collected in connection with sensitization to the hapten diphenylcyclopropenone (DPC). This chain's CDR3 is CSARTGVNEQYF. CDR3 coding DNA: TGCAGTGCTAGGACAGGGGTTAACGAGCAGTACTTC.